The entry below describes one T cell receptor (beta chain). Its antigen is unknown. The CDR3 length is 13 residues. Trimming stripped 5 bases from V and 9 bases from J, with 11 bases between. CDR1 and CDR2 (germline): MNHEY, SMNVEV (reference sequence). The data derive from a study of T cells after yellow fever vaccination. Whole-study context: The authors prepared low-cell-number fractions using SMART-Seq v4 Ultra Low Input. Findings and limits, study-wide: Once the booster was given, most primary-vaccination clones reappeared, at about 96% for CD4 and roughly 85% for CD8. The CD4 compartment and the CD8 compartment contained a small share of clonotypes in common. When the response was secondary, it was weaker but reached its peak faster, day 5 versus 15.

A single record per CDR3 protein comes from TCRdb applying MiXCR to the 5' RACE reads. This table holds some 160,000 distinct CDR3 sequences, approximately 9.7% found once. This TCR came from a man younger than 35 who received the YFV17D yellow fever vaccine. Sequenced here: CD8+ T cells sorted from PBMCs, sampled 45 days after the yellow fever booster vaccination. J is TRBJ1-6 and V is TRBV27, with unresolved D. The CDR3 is CASSLGSVSPLHF. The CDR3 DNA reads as TGTGCCAGCAGTCTAGGGTCTGTTTCACCCCTCCACTTT.